A single TCR beta chain is shown here with its context. This clonotype was counted ten times or more. It has no known antigen specificity. Per-nucleotide qualities are absent, and no much larger clonotype sits a single base away. This sample is drawn from a study of T cells in Graves' hyperthyroidism and ophthalmopathy (dated by TCRdb to the late 2010s). Notes on the research overall: Peripheral blood samples were taken at the time of initial diagnosis, prior to any treatment. To identify TCR V-J signatures that set the groups apart, the researchers used a discovery cohort of more than 95 patients, made up of 43 with Graves' ophthalmopathy and 57 with stable Graves' hyperthyroidism. An independent validation cohort of around 19 hyperthyroidism patients and approximately 15 patients who later progressed to ophthalmopathy tested prospective prediction of ophthalmopathy. The 100 discovery patients were randomly split 7:3 into training and test sets. In several Graves' hyperthyroidism patients, the study also compared T-cell repertoires from thyroid tissue with T-cell repertoires from blood. Following sampling, methimazole starting at 30 mg daily was given to hyperthyroidism patients, and high-dose intravenous methylprednisolone was given to ophthalmopathy patients. TCR Vbeta CDR3 sequencing of 120 to 150 peripheral blood samples (approximately 44 ophthalmopathy, about 74 hyperthyroidism and roughly 17 progressor patients) is reported in the paper. Here is what the overall study found, with its caveats: In validation, the model predicted progression to ophthalmopathy with 55% to 71% sensitivity and approximately 78% specificity, a median of approximately 6.7 months before onset. Most expanded thyroid clonotypes (frequency above 0.001) were also detected in blood, a finding suggesting that blood repertoires may reflect thyroid immune responses. Ophthalmopathy was separated from stable hyperthyroidism by a 13 V-J signature model, with just over 85% sensitivity and 81% to 82% specificity obtained in cross-validation and 80%/75% obtained in testing. No statistical method was used to set the sample size in advance, and investigators knew the group allocation.

The junction carries 10 bases between V and J, which are trimmed by 5 bases and 1 base respectively. From a lookup of the germline V gene (reference sequence), CDR1 and CDR2 are MNHEY and SMNVEV. From its cysteine to its phenylalanine, the CDR3 spans 14 amino acids. The entry retains the CDR3 DNA only, 42 bases that are in frame from base 1. Moderately to severely active disease, a Clinical Activity Score of at least 3, a NOSPECS grade of at least 4, and a duration under 3 months were present in ophthalmopathy patients. Exclusion was applied to patients with uncontrolled infections, other autoimmune diseases, pregnancy or lactation. Clinical symptoms, serum thyroxine and TRAb, thyroid ultrasound, and orbital computed tomography formed the basis for the diagnoses. PBMCs were separated from 8 to 10 ml of fresh peripheral blood using Ficoll-Paque density gradient centrifugation. Total RNA was extracted using Trizol reagent, and RNA quality was assessed on an Agilent 2100 Bioanalyzer.

The TCR beta CDR3 regions were amplified from RNA transcripts. For the first round of RT-PCR on the TCR CDR3, the HTBI primer set was used together with the Qiagen OneStep RT-PCR kit. Libraries were constructed in a second round of multiplex PCR, after which size selection and purification were carried out. Libraries were sequenced paired-end with 100 bp reads on an Illumina HiSeq2000. Turning to the authors' computational methods: SOAPnuke was used to process the raw data, removing reads that contained adapters or uncalled bases, had a mean Phred below 15, or lacked an exact match to the constant primer or identifier. COPE v1.2.5 was used to merge high-quality paired reads, and clonotypes were defined as unique nucleotide sequences. MiTCR v1.1 was used to align clonotypes to the IMGT TRBV, TRBD and TRBJ reference segments. The analysis included only V-J combinations with a frequency above 0.0001, which together covered approximately 99% of the repertoires. The TCS score was defined as F50 (clonal expansion) divided by E x V (chaos), with BLOSUM62-based TCRdist calculated between CDR3 peptides within each V-J. Welch's t-statistics and random forest reduced fewer than 600 V-J features to some 14, which were used in a naive Bayes classifier (R e1071). TCRdb reanalyzed the raw reads on its own, using fastp at Q25 for trimming and MiXCR for clone calling, and kept in-frame beta chains. Merged by CDR3 protein, the rows form single entries marked with the most common genes and DNA. These V and J calls originate from TCRdb's pipeline instead of the authors' own analysis. Across this sample there are roughly 400,000 distinct CDR3 sequences, with around an eighth seen only once. The ten largest clones represent 28% of the sample.

Recombination connected TRBV27 to TRBJ2-3; the D gene may be TRBD1 or TRBD2, since each aligns over 5 bases. This clonotype was obtained from a man aged 45-65 years with Graves' ophthalmopathy. The sequenced material came from blood. At the DNA level, the sequence is TGTGCCAGCAGTCGGAGAGGGGGCACAGATACGCAGTATTTT. Translated, it gives CASSRRGGTDTQYF.